This T cell receptor beta chain was documented in a study of CD8 T cells in Susac syndrome. The CDR3 spans 17 residues. The germline gives CDR1 SEHNR, CDR2 FQNEAQ (reference sequence). After removal of 4 bases from V and 2 bases from J, the junction contained 9 bases not matched to a gene. TCR beta sequencing covered blood CD8+ and CD4+ T cells. RNA amounts of about 0.45 to 1 ug underwent reverse transcription with random hexamers. An immunoSEQ multiplex PCR generated amplified TCR beta CDR3 products spanning 54 Vbeta and 13 Jbeta. MiXCR, applied by TCRdb to the immunoSEQ multiplex PCR reads, yields one record per CDR3 protein. The sample has some 260,000 distinct CDR3 sequences, around 95% seen once.

The sample comprised CD4+ T cells from PBMCs. The sequence was collected from a human donor with multiple sclerosis. The chain combines TRBV7-9 with TRBJ1-5; TRBD1 aligns across 9 bases. CDR3 amino acids: CASSYSGQGGRNQPQHF. CDR3 in DNA: TGTGCCAGCAGCTATTCGGGACAGGGTGGACGCAATCAGCCCCAGCATTTT.